This T cell receptor (beta chain) was retrieved from a study of control samples from healthy donors and cancer patients. Between the trimmed V and J ends, which lost 5 bases and 1 base, there was a span of 11 bases. This CDR3 contains 13 residues. Germline CDR1 reads SQVTM; CDR2 reads ANQGSEA. Sequencing was performed with immunoSEQ multiplex PCR; in TCRdb, only in-frame clones are kept and a portion is missing. In the table there are about 170,000 clones, roughly 88% of which are singletons. This clone appeared a single time. The rearrangement uses TRBV29-1 and TRBJ2-5; tentatively, D is TRBD1 (5 bases). This clonotype was sampled from a woman in her twenties or thirties in good health. Sequencing was done on a sample of blood. CDR3 DNA sequence: TGCAGCGTTTGGGGCTCCTTCCAAGAGACCCAGTACTTC. This codes for CSVWGSFQETQYF.